The 8 T cell receptor beta chains below come from one sample, sequenced in a study of cytomegalovirus exposure and HLA in healthy donors. PCR was performed using 60 Vbeta and 13 Jbeta primers. Assay used: immunoSEQ multiplex PCR; TCRdb lists only in-frame clones, some missing. The sample lists 150,000 to 200,000 clones, roughly 77% seen once, with 1.6% in the top ten. Sequencing was performed on PBMCs. These receptors were taken from a woman in her forties or fifties in good health and CMV-seronegative.

This clone showed up just a few times. The CDR3, as DNA: TGTGCCAGCAGGGACAGTCTTATTGGAAACACCATATATTTT. Translated: CASRDSLIGNTIYF. V gene TRBV7-9 combines with J gene TRBJ1-3; perhaps TRBD1 as D (6 bases). CDR1 and CDR2 from the germline V gene are SEHNR and FQNEAQ (reference sequence). The ends were cut back, 6 bases at V and 3 bases at J, with 12 bases in the middle. The CDR3 is made up of 14 amino acids.

The rearrangement uses TRBV5-1 and TRBJ1-1, with D possibly being TRBD1 (6 bases). This CDR3 has 14 residues. The germline V and J ends were trimmed by 0 bases and 6 bases, with 12 bases remaining between them. The germline V gene encodes CDR1 SGHRS and CDR2 YFSETQ. In nucleotides, the CDR3 is TGCGCCAGCAGCTTGGATGTCAGGGGAGCTGAAGCTTTCTTT. Its protein is CASSLDVRGAEAFF.

V usage is TRBV5-6 and J usage is TRBJ1-5; D possibly corresponds to TRBD1 (6 bases). This CDR3 is built from 16 residues. Deletions cut 3 bases from V and 4 bases from J, with 17 bases between. The germline gives CDR1 SGHDT, CDR2 YYEEEE. The CDR3 is CASSSLGGQGNQPQHF. The CDR3 region has the DNA TGTGCCAGCAGCTCTCTGGGGGGGCAAGGAAATCAGCCCCAGCATTTT. Variable domain in full (rest from reference TRBV5-6 and TRBJ1-5): DAGVTQSPTHLIKTRGQQVTLRCSPKSGHDTVSWYQQALGQGPQFIFQYYEEEERQRGNFPDRFSGHQFPNYSSELNVNALLLGDSALYLCASSSLGGQGNQPQHFGDGTRLSIL.

CDR3 in DNA: TGCGCCAGCAGCGCTGACAGGAACACTGAAGCTTTCTTT. It codes for CASSADRNTEAFF. The genes are TRBV5-1 and TRBJ1-1, with a weak D call TRBD1 (5 bases). Germline V gene sequence: CDR1 SGHRS, CDR2 YFSETQ. The CDR3 is 13 amino acids. V lost 4 bases and J lost 1, with 8 bases in between.

This clone was observed a handful of times. This chain links TRBV19 with TRBJ1-1; 8 bases are shared with TRBD1. The CDR3 is 15 residues long. The germline V gene has CDR1 LNHDA and CDR2 SQIVND (reference sequence). The junction had 9 bases not matched to a gene; V was cut back by 6 bases and J by 3 bases. The CDR3 nucleotides are TGTGCCAGTAGCACCCAGGGACAGGCAGACACTGAAGCTTTCTTT. Amino acid sequence: CASSTQGQADTEAFF.

The rearrangement uses TRBV6-5 and TRBJ2-3; 10 bases agree with TRBD2. Germline CDR1 is MNHEY and CDR2 is SVGAGI. The CDR3 has 15 residues. With V trimmed by 5 bases and J by 2 bases, 4 bases remained unmatched. The CDR3 region is CASSLLAGDTDTQYF. The CDR3 bases are TGTGCCAGCAGTCTGCTAGCGGGGGACACAGATACGCAGTATTTT.

The rearrangement links TRBV4-3 to TRBJ2-2, with D possibly being TRBD1 (7 bases). This CDR3 spans 14 amino acids. V was pared by 0 bases and J by 7 bases, with 9 bases between. Germline V lookup: CDR1 LGHNA, CDR2 YSLEER. For the CDR3, the DNA is TGCGCCAGCAGCCAAGACCAGGGGGGCGGGGAGCTGTTTTTT. Protein: CASSQDQGGGELFF.

This chain links TRBV5-1 with TRBJ1-2; D unresolved. This CDR3 region has 13 residues. Trimming pared 0 bases from V and 2 bases from J, leaving 5 bases between. The V gene's germline CDR1 is SGHRS and CDR2 YFSETQ. In DNA form, the CDR3 reads TGCGCCAGCAGCTTGGACAGCAACTATGGCTACACCTTC. It codes for CASSLDSNYGYTF.